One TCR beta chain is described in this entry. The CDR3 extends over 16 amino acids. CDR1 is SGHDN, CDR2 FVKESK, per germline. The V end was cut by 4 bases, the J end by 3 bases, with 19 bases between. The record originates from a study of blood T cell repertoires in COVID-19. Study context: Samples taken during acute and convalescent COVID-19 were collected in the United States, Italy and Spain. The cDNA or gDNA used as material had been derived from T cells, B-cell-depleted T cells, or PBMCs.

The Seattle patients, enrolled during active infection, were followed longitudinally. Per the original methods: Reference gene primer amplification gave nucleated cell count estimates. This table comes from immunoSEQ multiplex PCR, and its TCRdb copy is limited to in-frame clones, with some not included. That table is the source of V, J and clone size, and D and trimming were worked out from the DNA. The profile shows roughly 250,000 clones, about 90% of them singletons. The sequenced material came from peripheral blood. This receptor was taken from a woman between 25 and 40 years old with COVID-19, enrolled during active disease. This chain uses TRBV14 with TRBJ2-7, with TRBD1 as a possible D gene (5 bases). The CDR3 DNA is TGTGCCAGCAGCCCCTCGAACCTCAGGGCCATCTACGAGCAGTACTTC. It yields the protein CASSPSNLRAIYEQYF.